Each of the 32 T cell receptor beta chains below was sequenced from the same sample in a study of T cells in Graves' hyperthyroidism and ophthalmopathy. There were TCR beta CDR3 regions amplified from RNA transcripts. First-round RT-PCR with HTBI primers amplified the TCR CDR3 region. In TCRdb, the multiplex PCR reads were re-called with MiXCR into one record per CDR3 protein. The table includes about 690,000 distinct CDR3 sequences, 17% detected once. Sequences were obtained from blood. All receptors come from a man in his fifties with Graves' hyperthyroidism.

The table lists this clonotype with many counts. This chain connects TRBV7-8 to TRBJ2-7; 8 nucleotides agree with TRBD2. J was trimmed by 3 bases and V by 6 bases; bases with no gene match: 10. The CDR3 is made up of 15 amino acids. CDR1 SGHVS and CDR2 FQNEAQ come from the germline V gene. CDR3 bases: TGTGCCAGCAGTCACCCGGGGGGGGCAGGCTACGAGCAGTACTTC. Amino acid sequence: CASSHPGGAGYEQYF.

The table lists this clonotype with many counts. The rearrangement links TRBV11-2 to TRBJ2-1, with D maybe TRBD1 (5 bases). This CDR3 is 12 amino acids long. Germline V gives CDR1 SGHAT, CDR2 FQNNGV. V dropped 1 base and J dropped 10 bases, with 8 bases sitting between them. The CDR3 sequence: CASSLAGREQFF. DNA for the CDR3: TGTGCCAGCAGCTTAGCAGGGCGGGAGCAGTTCTTC.

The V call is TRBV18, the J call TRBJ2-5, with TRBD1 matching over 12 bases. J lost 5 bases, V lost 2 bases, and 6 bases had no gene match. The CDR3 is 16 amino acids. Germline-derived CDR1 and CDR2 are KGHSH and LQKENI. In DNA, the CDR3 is TGTGCCAGCTCACCAGCGGGACAGGGGGCGCGGGAGACCCAGTACTTC. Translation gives CASSPAGQGARETQYF.

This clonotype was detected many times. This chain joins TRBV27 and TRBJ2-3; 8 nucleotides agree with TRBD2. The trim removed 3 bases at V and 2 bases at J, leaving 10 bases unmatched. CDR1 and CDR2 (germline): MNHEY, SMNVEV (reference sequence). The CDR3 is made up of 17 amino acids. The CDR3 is CASSFPSGGEITDTQYF. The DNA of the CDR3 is TGTGCCAGCAGTTTCCCGTCGGGAGGGGAGATCACAGATACGCAGTATTTT.

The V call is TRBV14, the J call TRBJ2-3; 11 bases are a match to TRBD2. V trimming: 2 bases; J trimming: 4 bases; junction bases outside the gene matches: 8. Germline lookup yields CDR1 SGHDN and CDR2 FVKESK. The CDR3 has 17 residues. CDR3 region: CASSQWSSGGSADTQYF. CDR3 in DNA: TGTGCCAGCAGCCAATGGTCTAGCGGGGGGAGCGCAGATACGCAGTATTTT.

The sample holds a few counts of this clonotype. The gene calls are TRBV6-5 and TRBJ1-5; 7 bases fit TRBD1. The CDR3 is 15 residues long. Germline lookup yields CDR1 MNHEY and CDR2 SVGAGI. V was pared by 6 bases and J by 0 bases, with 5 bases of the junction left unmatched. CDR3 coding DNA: TGTGCCAGCAGGTATAACAGGGGTAGCAATCAGCCCCAGCATTTT. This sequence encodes CASRYNRGSNQPQHF.

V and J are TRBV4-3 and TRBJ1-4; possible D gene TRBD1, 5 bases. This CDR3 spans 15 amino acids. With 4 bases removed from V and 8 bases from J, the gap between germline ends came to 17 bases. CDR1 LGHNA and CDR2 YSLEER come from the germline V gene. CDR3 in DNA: TGCGCCAGCAGCCCCAACGGGCAGGGAGACGAAAAACTGTTTTTT. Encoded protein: CASSPNGQGDEKLFF.

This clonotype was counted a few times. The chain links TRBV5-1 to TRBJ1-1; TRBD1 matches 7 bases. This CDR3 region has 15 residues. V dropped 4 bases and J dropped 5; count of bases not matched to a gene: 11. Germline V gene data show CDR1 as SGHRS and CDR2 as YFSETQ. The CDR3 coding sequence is TGCGCCAGCAGCAATAGACAGGGCTTGAGAACTGAAGCTTTCTTT. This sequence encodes CASSNRQGLRTEAFF.

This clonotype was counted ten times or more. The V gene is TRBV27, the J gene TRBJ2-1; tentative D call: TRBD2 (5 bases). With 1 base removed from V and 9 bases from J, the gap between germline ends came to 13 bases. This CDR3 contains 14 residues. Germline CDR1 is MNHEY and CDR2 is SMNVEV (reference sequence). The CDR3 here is CASSLLVMGSEQFF. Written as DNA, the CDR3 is TGTGCCAGCAGTTTATTGGTGATGGGGAGTGAGCAGTTCTTC.

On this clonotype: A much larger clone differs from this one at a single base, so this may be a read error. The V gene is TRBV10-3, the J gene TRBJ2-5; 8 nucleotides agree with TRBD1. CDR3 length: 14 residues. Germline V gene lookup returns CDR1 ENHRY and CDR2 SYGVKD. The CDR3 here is CAIREGQAQEAQYF. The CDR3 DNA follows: TGTGCCATCAGGGAGGGACAGGCGCAAGAGGCCCAGTACTTC.

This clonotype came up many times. The DNA of the CDR3 is TGTGCCAGCAGCCCCCTGTTCGAGACCCAGTACTTC. Its translation: CASSPLFETQYF. The genes are TRBV7-2 and TRBJ2-5, with D unresolved. Germline assignment: CDR1 SGHTA and CDR2 FQGNSA. This CDR3 has 12 residues. V lost 5 bases to trimming and J lost 5 bases, with 9 bases between them. The variable domain in full, completed from reference TRBV7-2 and TRBJ2-5, reads GAGVSQSPSNKVTEKGKDVELRCDPISGHTALYWYRQSLGQGLEFLIYFQGNSAPDKSGLPSDRFSAERTGGSVSTLTIQRTQQEDSAVYLCASSPLFETQYFGPGTRLLVL.

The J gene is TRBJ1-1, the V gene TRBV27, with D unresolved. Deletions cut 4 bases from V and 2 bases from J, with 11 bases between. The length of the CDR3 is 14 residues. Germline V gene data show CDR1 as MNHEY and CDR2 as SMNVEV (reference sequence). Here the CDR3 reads CASSYRPGNTEAFF. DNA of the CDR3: TGTGCCAGCAGTTACCGCCCGGGTAACACTGAAGCTTTCTTT.

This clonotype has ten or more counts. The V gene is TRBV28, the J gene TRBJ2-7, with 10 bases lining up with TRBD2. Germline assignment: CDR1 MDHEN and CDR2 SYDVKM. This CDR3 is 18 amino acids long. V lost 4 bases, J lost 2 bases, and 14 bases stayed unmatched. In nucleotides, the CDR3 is TGTGCCAGCAGTTCCGGGACTAGCGTTATACAGCCCGCCTACGAGCAGTACTTC. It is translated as CASSSGTSVIQPAYEQYF.

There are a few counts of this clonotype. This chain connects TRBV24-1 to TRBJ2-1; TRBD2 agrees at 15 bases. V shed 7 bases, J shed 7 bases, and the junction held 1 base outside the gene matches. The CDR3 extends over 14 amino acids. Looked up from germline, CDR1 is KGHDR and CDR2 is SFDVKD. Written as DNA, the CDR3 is TGTGCCACCAGGGGGACTAGCGGGAGGAATGAGCAGTTCTTC. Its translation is CATRGTSGRNEQFF.

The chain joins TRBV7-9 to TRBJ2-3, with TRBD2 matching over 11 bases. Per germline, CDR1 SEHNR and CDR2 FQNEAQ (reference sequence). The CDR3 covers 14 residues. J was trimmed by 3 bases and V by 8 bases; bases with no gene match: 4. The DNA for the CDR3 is TGTGCCAGCGCCGGGACTAGCGGAACAGATACGCAGTATTTT. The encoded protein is CASAGTSGTDTQYF.

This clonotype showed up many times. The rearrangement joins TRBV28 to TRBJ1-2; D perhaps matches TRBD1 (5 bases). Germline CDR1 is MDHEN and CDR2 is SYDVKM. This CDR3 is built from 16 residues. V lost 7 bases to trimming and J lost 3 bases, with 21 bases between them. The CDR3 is CASIEPQGRGDYGYTF. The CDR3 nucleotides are TGTGCCAGCATTGAACCCCAGGGCCGAGGAGACTATGGCTACACCTTC.

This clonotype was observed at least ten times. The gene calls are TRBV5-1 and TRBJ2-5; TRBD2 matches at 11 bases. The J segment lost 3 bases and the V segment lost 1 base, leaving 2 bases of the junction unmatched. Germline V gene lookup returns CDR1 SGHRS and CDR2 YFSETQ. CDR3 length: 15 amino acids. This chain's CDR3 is CASSLMGLAEETQYF. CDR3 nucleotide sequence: TGCGCCAGCAGCTTGATGGGACTAGCGGAAGAGACCCAGTACTTC.

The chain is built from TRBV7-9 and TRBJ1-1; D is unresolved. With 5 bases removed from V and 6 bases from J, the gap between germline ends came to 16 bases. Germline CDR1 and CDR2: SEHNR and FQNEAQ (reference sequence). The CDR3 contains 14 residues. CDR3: CASSQDGSDAEAFF. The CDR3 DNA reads TGTGCCAGCAGCCAAGATGGTAGTGACGCTGAAGCTTTCTTT.

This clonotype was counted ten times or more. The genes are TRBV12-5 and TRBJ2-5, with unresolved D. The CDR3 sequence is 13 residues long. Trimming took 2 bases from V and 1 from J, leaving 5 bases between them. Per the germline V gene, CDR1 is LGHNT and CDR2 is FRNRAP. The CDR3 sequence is CASGLWSQETQYF. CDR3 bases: TGTGCTAGTGGTTTGTGGAGCCAAGAGACCCAGTACTTC.

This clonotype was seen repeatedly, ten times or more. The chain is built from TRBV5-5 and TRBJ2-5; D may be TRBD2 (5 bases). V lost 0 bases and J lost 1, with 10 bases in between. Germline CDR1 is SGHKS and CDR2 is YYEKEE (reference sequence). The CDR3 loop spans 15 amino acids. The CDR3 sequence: CASSLGGSGQETQYF. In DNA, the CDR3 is TGTGCCAGCAGCTTGGGAGGAAGCGGCCAAGAGACCCAGTACTTC.

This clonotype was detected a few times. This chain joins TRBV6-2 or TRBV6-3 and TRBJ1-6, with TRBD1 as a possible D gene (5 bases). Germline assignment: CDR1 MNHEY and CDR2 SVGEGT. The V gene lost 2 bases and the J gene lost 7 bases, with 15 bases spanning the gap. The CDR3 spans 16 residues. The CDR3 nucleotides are TGTGCCAGCAGTTACCCCCCACAGCGGACAAATTCACCCCTCCACTTT. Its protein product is CASSYPPQRTNSPLHF.

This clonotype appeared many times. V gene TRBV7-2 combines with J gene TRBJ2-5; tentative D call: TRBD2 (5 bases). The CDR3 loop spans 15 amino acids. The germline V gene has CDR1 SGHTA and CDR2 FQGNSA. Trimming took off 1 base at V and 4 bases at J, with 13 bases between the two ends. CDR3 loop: CASSLVGTGRETQYF. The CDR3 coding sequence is TGTGCCAGCAGCTTAGTCGGCACGGGGAGAGAGACCCAGTACTTC.

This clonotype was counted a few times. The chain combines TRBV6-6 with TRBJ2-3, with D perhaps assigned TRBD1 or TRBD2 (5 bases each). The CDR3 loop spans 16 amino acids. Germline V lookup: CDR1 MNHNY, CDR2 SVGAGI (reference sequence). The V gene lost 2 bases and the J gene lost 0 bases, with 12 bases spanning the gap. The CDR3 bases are TGTGCCAGCAGTTACGGGGGAACTACTAGCACAGATACGCAGTATTTT. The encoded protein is CASSYGGTTSTDTQYF.

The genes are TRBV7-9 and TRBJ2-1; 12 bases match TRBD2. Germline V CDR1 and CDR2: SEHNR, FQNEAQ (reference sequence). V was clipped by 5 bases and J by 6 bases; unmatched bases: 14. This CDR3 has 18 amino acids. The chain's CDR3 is CASSLQLAGGQVRNEQFF. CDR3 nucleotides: TGTGCCAGCAGCCTTCAACTAGCGGGAGGCCAAGTCCGCAATGAGCAGTTCTTC. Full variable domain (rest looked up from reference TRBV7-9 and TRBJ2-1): DTGVSQNPRHKITKRGQNVTFRCDPISEHNRLYWYRQTLGQGPEFLTYFQNEAQLEKSRLLSDRFSAERPKGSFSTLEIQRTEQGDSAMYLCASSLQLAGGQVRNEQFFGPGTRLTVL.

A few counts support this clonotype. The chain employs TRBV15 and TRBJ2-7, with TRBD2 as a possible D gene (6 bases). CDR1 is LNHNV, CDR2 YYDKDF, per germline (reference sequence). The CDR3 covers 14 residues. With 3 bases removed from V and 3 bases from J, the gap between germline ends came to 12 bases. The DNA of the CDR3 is TGTGCCACCAGCAGGGTCGGGACTGACTACGAGCAGTACTTC. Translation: CATSRVGTDYEQYF.

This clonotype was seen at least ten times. The CDR3 DNA reads as TGTGCCAGCAGCAGATGGACTAGCGGAGTGGATGAGCAGTTCTTC. It yields the protein CASSRWTSGVDEQFF. The gene calls are TRBV5-6 and TRBJ2-1; 10 positions match TRBD2. Germline V gene lookup returns CDR1 SGHDT and CDR2 YYEEEE. V shed 4 bases, J shed 8 bases, and the junction held 9 bases outside the gene matches. The CDR3 is 15 residues long.

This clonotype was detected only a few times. The CDR3 here is CATPGRFSGNTIYF. The DNA of the CDR3 is TGTGCCACCCCGGGACGGTTCTCTGGAAACACCATATATTTT. The chain uses TRBV7-9 and TRBJ1-3; possibly TRBD1 for D (5 bases). Germline CDR1 SEHNR, CDR2 FQNEAQ (reference sequence). The CDR3 sequence is 14 residues long. V was cut by 10 bases and J by 0 bases, with 13 bases left in between.

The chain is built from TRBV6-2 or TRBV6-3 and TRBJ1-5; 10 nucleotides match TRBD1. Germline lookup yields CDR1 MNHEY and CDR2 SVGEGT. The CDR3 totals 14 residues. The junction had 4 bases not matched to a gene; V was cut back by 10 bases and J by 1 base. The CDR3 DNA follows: TGTGCCACCCGGACAGGGGGGAGCAATCAGCCCCAGCATTTT. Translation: CATRTGGSNQPQHF.

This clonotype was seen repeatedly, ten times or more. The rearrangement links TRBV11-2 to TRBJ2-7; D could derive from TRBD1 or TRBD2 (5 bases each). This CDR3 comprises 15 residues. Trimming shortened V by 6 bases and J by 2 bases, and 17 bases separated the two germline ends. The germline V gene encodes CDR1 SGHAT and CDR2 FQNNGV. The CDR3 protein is CASSQSPGPTYEQYF. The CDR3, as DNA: TGTGCCAGCAGTCAGAGCCCGGGACCGACCTACGAGCAGTACTTC.

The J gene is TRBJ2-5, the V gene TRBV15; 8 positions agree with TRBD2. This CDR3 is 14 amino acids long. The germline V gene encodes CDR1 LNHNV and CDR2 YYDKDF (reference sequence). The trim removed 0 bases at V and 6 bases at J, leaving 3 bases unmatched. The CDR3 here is CATSRELAAQTQYF. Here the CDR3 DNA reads TGTGCCACCAGCAGAGAACTAGCGGCGCAGACCCAGTACTTC.

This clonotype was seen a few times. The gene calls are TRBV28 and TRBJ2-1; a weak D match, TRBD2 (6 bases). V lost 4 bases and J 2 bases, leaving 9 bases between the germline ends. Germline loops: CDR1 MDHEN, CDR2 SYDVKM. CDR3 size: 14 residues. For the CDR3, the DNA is TGTGCCAGCAGTTCAGCGGGCCCCTACAATGAGCAGTTCTTC. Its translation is CASSSAGPYNEQFF.

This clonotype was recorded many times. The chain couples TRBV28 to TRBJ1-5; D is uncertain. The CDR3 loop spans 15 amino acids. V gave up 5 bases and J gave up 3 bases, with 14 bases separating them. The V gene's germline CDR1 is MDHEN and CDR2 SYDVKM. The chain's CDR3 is CASSTPDGYNQPQHF. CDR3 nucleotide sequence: TGTGCCAGCAGTACGCCGGACGGATACAATCAGCCCCAGCATTTT.